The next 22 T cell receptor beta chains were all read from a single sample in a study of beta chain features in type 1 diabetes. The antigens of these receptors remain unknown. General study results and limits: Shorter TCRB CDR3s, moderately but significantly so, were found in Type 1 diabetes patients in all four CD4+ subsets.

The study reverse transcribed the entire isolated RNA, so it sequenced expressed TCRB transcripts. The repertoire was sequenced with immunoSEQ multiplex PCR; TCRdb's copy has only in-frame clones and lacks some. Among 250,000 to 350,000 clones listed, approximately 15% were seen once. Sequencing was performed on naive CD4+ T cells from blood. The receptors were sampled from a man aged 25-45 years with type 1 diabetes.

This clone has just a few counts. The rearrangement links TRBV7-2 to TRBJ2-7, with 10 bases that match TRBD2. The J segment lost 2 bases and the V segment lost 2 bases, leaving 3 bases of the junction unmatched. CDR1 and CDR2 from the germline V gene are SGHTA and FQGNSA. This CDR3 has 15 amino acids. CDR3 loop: CASSLPLAGAYEQYF. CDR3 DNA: TGTGCCAGCAGCTTACCCCTAGCGGGAGCCTACGAGCAGTACTTC. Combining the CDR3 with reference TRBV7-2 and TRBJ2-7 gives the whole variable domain GAGVSQSPSNKVTEKGKDVELRCDPISGHTALYWYRQSLGQGLEFLIYFQGNSAPDKSGLPSDRFSAERTGGSVSTLTIQRTQQEDSAVYLCASSLPLAGAYEQYFGPGTRLTVT.

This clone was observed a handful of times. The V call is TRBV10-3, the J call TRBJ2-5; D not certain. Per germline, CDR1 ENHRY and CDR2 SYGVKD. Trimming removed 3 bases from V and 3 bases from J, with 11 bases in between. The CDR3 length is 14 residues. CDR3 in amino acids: CAISDWLEKETQYF. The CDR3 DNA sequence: TGTGCCATCAGTGATTGGCTAGAAAAAGAGACCCAGTACTTC.

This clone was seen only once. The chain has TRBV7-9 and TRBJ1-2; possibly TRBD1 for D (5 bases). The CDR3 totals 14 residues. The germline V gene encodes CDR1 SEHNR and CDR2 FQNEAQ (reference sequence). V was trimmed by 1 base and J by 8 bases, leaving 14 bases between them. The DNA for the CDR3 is TGTGCCAGCAGCTTAGGGCCGGACATTTGGGGCTACACCTTC. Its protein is CASSLGPDIWGYTF.

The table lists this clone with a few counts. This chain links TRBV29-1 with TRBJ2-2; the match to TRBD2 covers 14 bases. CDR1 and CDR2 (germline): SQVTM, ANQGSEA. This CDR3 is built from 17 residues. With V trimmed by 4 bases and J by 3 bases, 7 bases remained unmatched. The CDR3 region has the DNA TGCAGCGTTGTGAGGGGACTAGCGGGAGCTGACACCGGGGAGCTGTTTTTT. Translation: CSVVRGLAGADTGELFF.

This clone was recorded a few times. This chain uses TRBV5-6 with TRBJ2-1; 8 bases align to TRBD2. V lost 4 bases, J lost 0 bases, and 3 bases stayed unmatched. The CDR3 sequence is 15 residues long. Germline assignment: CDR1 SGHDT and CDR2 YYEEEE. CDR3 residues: CASSPTSGSYNEQFF. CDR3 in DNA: TGTGCCAGCAGCCCTACTAGCGGCTCCTACAATGAGCAGTTCTTC.

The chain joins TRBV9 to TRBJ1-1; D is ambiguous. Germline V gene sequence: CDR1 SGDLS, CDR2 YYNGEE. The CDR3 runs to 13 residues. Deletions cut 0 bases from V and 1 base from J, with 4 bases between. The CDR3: CASSVARNTEAFF. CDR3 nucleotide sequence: TGTGCCAGCAGCGTAGCCAGGAACACTGAAGCTTTCTTT.

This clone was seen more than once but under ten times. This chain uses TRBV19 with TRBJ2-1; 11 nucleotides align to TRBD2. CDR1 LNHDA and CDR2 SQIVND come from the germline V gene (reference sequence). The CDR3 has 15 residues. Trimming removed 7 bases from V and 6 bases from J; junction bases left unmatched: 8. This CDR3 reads CASTSGTSGSNEQFF. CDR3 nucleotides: TGTGCCAGTACCTCCGGGACTAGCGGATCCAATGAGCAGTTCTTC. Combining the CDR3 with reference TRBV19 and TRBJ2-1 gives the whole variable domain DGGITQSPKYLFRKEGQNVTLSCEQNLNHDAMYWYRQDPGQGLRLIYYSQIVNDFQKGDIAEGYSVSREKKESFPLTVTSAQKNPTAFYLCASTSGTSGSNEQFFGPGTRLTVL.

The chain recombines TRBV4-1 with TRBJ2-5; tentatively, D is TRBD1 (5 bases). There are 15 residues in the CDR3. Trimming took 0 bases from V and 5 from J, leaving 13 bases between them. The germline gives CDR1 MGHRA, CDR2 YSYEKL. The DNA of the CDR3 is TGCGCCAGCAGCCAAGATCCCCAGGGCAGGGAGACCCAGTACTTC. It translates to CASSQDPQGRETQYF.

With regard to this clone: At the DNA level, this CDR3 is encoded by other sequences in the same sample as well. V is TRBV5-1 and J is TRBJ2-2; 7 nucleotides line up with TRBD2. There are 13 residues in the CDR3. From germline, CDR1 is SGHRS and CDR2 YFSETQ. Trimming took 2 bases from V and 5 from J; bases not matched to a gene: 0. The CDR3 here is CASSFSGTGELFF. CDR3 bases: TGCGCCAGCAGCTTTAGCGGGACCGGGGAGCTGTTTTTT.

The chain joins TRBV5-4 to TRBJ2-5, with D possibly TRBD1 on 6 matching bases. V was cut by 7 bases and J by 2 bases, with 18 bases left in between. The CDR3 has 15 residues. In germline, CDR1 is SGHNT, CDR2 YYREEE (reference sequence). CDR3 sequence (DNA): TGTGCCAGCCGCCTTCTAGGGGGAAAACAAGAGACCCAGTACTTC. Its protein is CASRLLGGKQETQYF.

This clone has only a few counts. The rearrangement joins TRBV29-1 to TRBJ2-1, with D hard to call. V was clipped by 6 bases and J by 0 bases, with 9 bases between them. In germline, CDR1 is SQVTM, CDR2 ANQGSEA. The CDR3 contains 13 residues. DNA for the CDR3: TGCAGCGTCCATGTGAGCTCCTACAATGAGCAGTTCTTC. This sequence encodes CSVHVSSYNEQFF.

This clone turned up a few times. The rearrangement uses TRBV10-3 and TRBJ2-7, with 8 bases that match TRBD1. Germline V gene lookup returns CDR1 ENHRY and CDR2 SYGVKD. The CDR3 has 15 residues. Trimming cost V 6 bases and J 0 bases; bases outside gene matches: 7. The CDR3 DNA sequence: TGTGCCATCAGAGCGACGGACAGGGACTCCTACGAGCAGTACTTC. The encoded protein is CAIRATDRDSYEQYF.

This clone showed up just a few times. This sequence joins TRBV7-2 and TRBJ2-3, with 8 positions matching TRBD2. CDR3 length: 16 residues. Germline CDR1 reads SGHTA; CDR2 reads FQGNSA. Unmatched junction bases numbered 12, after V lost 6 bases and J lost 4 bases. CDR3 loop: CASSLWTSPFPDTQYF. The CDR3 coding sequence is TGTGCCAGCAGTCTGTGGACTAGCCCCTTCCCAGATACGCAGTATTTT. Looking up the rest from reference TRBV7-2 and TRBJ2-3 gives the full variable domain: GAGVSQSPSNKVTEKGKDVELRCDPISGHTALYWYRQSLGQGLEFLIYFQGNSAPDKSGLPSDRFSAERTGGSVSTLTIQRTQQEDSAVYLCASSLWTSPFPDTQYFGPGTRLTVL.

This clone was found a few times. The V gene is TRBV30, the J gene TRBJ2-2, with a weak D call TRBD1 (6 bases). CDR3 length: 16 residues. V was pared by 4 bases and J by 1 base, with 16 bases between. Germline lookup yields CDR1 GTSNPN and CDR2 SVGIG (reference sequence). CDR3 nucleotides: TGTGCCTGGACAAAGTTCGGGACACTGAACACCGGGGAGCTGTTTTTT. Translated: CAWTKFGTLNTGELFF.

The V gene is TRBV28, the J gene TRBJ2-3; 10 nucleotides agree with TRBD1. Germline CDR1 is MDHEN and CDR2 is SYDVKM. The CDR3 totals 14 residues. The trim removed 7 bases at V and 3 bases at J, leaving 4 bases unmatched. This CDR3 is CASIMGQGTDTQYF. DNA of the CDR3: TGTGCCAGCATAATGGGACAGGGGACAGATACGCAGTATTTT.

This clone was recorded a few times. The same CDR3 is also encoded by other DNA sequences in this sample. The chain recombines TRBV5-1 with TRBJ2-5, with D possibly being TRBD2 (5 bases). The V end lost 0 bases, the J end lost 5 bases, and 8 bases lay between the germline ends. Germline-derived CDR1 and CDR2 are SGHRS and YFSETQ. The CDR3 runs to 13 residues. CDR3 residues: CASSLDRGETQYF. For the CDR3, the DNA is TGCGCCAGCAGCTTGGACCGAGGGGAGACCCAGTACTTC. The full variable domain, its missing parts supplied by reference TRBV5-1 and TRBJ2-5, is KAGVTQTPRYLIKTRGQQVTLSCSPISGHRSVSWYQQTPGQGLQFLFEYFSETQRNKGNFPGRFSGRQFSNSRSEMNVSTLELGDSALYLCASSLDRGETQYFGPGTRLLVL.

Here the CDR3 reads CASSGRDSGANVLTF. CDR3 nucleotides: TGTGCCAGCAGCGGTCGGGACTCTGGGGCCAACGTCCTGACTTTC. The gene calls are TRBV7-6 and TRBJ2-6, with D possibly TRBD2 on 5 matching bases. The CDR3 length is 15 residues. V lost 5 bases and J lost 0, with 8 bases in between. CDR1 and CDR2 from the germline V gene are SGHVS and FNYEAQ. The variable domain in full, completed from reference TRBV7-6 and TRBJ2-6, reads GAGVSQSPRYKVTKRGQDVALRCDPISGHVSLYWYRQALGQGPEFLTYFNYEAQQDKSGLPNDRFSAERPEGSISTLTIQRTEQRDSAMYRCASSGRDSGANVLTFGAGSRLTVL.

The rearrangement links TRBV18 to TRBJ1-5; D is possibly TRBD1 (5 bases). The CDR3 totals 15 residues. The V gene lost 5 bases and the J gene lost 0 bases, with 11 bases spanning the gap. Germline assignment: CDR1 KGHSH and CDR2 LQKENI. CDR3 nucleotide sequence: TGTGCCAGCTCAGCAGGGTCGTATAGCAATCAGCCCCAGCATTTT. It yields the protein CASSAGSYSNQPQHF.

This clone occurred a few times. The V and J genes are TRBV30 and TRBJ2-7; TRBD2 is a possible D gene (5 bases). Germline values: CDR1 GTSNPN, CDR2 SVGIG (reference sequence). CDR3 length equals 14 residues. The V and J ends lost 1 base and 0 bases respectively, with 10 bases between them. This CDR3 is CAWSAGSASYEQYF. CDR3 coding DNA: TGTGCCTGGAGTGCGGGATCCGCCTCCTACGAGCAGTACTTC.

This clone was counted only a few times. The CDR3 bases are TGTGCCAGCAGCGCAGGGGGCGATGGTTTAGTTAATGAAAAACTGTTTTTT. Its translation: CASSAGGDGLVNEKLFF. This chain uses TRBV28 with TRBJ1-4; 8 bases align to TRBD1. Germline lookup yields CDR1 MDHEN and CDR2 SYDVKM. With 6 bases clipped from V and 4 bases from J, the junction kept 13 bases outside the gene matches. This CDR3 is built from 17 residues. Full variable domain (outside the CDR3, taken from reference TRBV28 and TRBJ1-4): DVKVTQSSRYLVKRTGEKVFLECVQDMDHENMFWYRQDPGLGLRLIYFSYDVKMKEKGDIPEGYSVSREKKERFSLILESASTNQTSMYLCASSAGGDGLVNEKLFFGSGTQLSVL.

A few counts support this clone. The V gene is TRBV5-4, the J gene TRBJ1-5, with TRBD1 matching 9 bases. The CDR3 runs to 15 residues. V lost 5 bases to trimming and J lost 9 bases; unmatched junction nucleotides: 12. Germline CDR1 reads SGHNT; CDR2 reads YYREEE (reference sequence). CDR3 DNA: TGTGCCAGCAGAGATAGGGACAGGGTCGGGCGGCCCCAGCATTTT. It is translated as CASRDRDRVGRPQHF.

DNA for the CDR3: TGCGCCAGCAACCCTAGCGGGAGAAATAGCGAGCAGTACTTC. Translation: CASNPSGRNSEQYF. The chain joins TRBV5-1 to TRBJ2-7; 10 bases map to TRBD2. Trimming at V came to 6 bases and at J to 6 bases, leaving 9 bases not matched to a gene. The CDR3 runs 14 residues. Per germline, CDR1 SGHRS and CDR2 YFSETQ. Based on the CDR3 plus reference TRBV5-1 and TRBJ2-7, the full variable domain is KAGVTQTPRYLIKTRGQQVTLSCSPISGHRSVSWYQQTPGQGLQFLFEYFSETQRNKGNFPGRFSGRQFSNSRSEMNVSTLELGDSALYLCASNPSGRNSEQYFGPGTRLTVT.